The 3 T cell receptor beta chains below come from one sample, sequenced in a study of blood T cell repertoires in COVID-19. The data were produced by immunoSEQ multiplex PCR, yet TCRdb's version contains in-frame clones alone and is incomplete. The table records fewer than 80,000 clones, 70% to 90% of them present only once. Material: peripheral blood. These receptors were obtained from a man older than 75 with COVID-19, enrolled during active disease.

CDR3 in DNA: TGTGCCAGCAGCGAATACGGACAACGGGGGGGATATAATGAAAAACTGTTTTTT. It codes for CASSEYGQRGGYNEKLFF. The rearrangement uses TRBV28 and TRBJ1-4; TRBD1 might be the D (5 bases). The germline CDR1 and CDR2 sequences are MDHEN and SYDVKM. The germline V and J ends were trimmed by 6 bases and 4 bases, with 24 bases remaining between them. This CDR3 is 18 amino acids long.

The chain is built from TRBV10-3 and TRBJ2-2; no reliable D call. This CDR3 is 13 amino acids long. CDR1 is ENHRY, CDR2 SYGVKD, per germline. Trimming shortened V by 0 bases and J by 6 bases, and 5 bases separated the two germline ends. DNA for the CDR3: TGTGCCATCAGTGAGTCTCAATCCGGGGAGCTGTTTTTT. It yields the protein CAISESQSGELFF.

V is TRBV18 and J is TRBJ2-6, with TRBD1 identical over 7 bases. CDR3 size: 18 residues. Unmatched junction bases numbered 11, after V lost 4 bases and J lost 2 bases. Per the germline V gene, CDR1 is KGHSH and CDR2 is LQKENI. This CDR3 is CASSLLNRQGAGANVLTF. CDR3 DNA sequence: TGTGCCAGCTCACTCCTTAACAGACAGGGAGCTGGGGCCAACGTCCTGACTTTC.